One and the same sample provided the 18 T cell receptor beta chains below, sequenced in a study of CD8 T cells in Susac syndrome. RNA, at roughly 0.45 to 1 ug, was reverse transcribed with random hexamers. TCRdb reanalysed the immunoSEQ multiplex PCR reads using MiXCR and keeps one entry per CDR3 protein. Among about 300,000 distinct CDR3 sequences listed, around nine tenths were seen once. The specimen was CD8+ T cells from PBMCs. The receptors shown here come from a human donor with multiple sclerosis.

V usage is TRBV2 and J usage is TRBJ1-1; unclear D gene. The germline V and J ends were trimmed by 0 bases and 0 bases, with 8 bases remaining between them. Germline V gene data show CDR1 as SNHLY and CDR2 as FYNNEI. The CDR3 is 15 amino acids. The CDR3 DNA reads TGTGCCAGCAGTGAAGCGCCGTATATGAACACTGAAGCTTTCTTT. It encodes CASSEAPYMNTEAFF.

The J gene is TRBJ2-7, the V gene TRBV4-2, with a possible D match to TRBD1 (5 bases). There are 15 residues in the CDR3. Germline V gene sequence: CDR1 LGHNA, CDR2 YNFKEQ. Trimming left V 1 base short and J 5 bases short, with 15 bases between. This CDR3 reads CASSQVLGQENEQYF. The CDR3 DNA follows: TGTGCCAGCAGCCAAGTCTTGGGGCAAGAGAACGAGCAGTACTTC.

The gene calls are TRBV20-1 and TRBJ2-5; 8 bases line up with TRBD2. The CDR3 covers 15 residues. CDR1 and CDR2 from the germline V gene are DFQATT and SNEGSKA (reference sequence). The V and J ends lost 3 bases and 4 bases, in that order; junction bases with no gene match: 10. The CDR3 region is CSARVQDGLAETQYF. In DNA, the CDR3 is TGCAGTGCTAGGGTCCAAGATGGACTAGCAGAGACCCAGTACTTC.

This clonotype occurred once. This chain joins TRBV19 and TRBJ1-1, with 7 bases aligning to TRBD1. This CDR3 region has 14 residues. Germline V gives CDR1 LNHDA, CDR2 SQIVND (reference sequence). J lost 4 bases, V lost 5 bases, and 7 bases had no gene match. The CDR3 bases are TGTGCCAGTAGTCCACAGGGGACTCCCACTGAAGCTTTCTTT. Translation: CASSPQGTPTEAFF.

This clonotype has a handful of counts. V usage is TRBV6-2 or TRBV6-3 and J usage is TRBJ1-5; D gene uncertain. V was pared by 2 bases and J by 1 base, with 3 bases between. This CDR3 is built from 13 residues. Germline values: CDR1 MNHEY, CDR2 SVGEGT. In nucleotides, the CDR3 is TGTGCCAGCAGTTACGGCAGCAATCAGCCCCAGCATTTT. Amino acid sequence: CASSYGSNQPQHF.

The chain links TRBV25-1 to TRBJ2-4; TRBD1 is a possible D gene (7 bases). Germline V gives CDR1 MGHDK, CDR2 SYGVNS. The germline V and J ends were trimmed by 0 bases and 8 bases, with 20 bases remaining between them. This CDR3 comprises 17 residues. DNA of the CDR3: TGTGCCAGCAGTGAATACAAAATCGACAGGGAGGTAGACATTCAGTACTTC. Protein product: CASSEYKIDREVDIQYF.

The rearrangement links TRBV4-3 to TRBJ2-6; maybe TRBD2 (5 bases). Germline V lookup: CDR1 LGHNA, CDR2 YSLEER. The CDR3 is 18 amino acids. Trimming stripped 1 base from V and 0 bases from J, with 13 bases between. Here the CDR3 DNA reads TGCGCCAGCAGCCAAGCTCCACTAGAGGGCTCTGGGGCCAACGTCCTGACTTTC. The encoded protein is CASSQAPLEGSGANVLTF.

A single count supports this clonotype. The chain links TRBV6-5 to TRBJ1-5; D ambiguous. V was pared by 3 bases and J by 7 bases, with 10 bases between. The CDR3 spans 13 residues. Germline V gene data show CDR1 as MNHEY and CDR2 as SVGAGI. CDR3 protein: CASSYGELQPQHF. In DNA, the CDR3 is TGTGCCAGCAGTTATGGAGAGTTACAGCCCCAGCATTTT.

This sequence joins TRBV15 and TRBJ2-1; D is possibly TRBD2 (5 bases). Germline V lookup: CDR1 LNHNV, CDR2 YYDKDF (reference sequence). The V and J ends lost 5 bases and 4 bases respectively, with 9 bases between them. The CDR3 is 13 amino acids. The CDR3 loop reads CATSGRGYNEQFF. CDR3 coding DNA: TGTGCCACCAGCGGGAGAGGGTACAATGAGCAGTTCTTC.

The count of this clonotype is one. The chain links TRBV6-2 or TRBV6-3 to TRBJ2-1; 14 positions agree with TRBD2. Trimming removed 5 bases from V and 0 bases from J; junction bases left unmatched: 15. CDR1 and CDR2 (germline): MNHEY, SVGEGT. The CDR3 covers 21 residues. The CDR3 protein is CASSNNPGLAGGPSSYNEQFF. CDR3 sequence (DNA): TGTGCCAGCAGTAACAACCCAGGACTAGCGGGGGGCCCCAGCTCCTACAATGAGCAGTTCTTC.

The CDR3 nucleotides read TGTGCCAGCAGCGCCCCACATAGCGGGACTAGCGGGAACCAAGAGACCCAGTACTTC. Translating gives CASSAPHSGTSGNQETQYF. The chain recombines TRBV9 with TRBJ2-5; TRBD2 matches 13 bases. The trim removed 3 bases at V and 0 bases at J, leaving 11 bases unmatched. Germline CDR1 SGDLS, CDR2 YYNGEE. This CDR3 spans 19 amino acids.

The rearrangement joins TRBV28 to TRBJ2-7; D may be TRBD1 (5 bases). Germline values: CDR1 MDHEN, CDR2 SYDVKM. The CDR3 has 13 residues. V was pared by 4 bases and J by 2 bases, with 9 bases between. The CDR3 DNA sequence: TGTGCCAGCAGTTCACAGGAGCCCTACGAGCAGTACTTC. It encodes CASSSQEPYEQYF.

The chain combines TRBV7-2 with TRBJ2-2; D gene unclear. CDR3 size: 13 residues. The germline CDR1 and CDR2 sequences are SGHTA and FQGNSA. V was clipped by 7 bases and J by 4 bases, with 10 bases between them. The CDR3 sequence is CASNSYSTGELFF. CDR3 coding DNA: TGTGCCAGCAACTCTTACTCCACCGGGGAGCTGTTTTTT. Together with reference TRBV7-2 and TRBJ2-2, the CDR3 gives the full variable domain: GAGVSQSPSNKVTEKGKDVELRCDPISGHTALYWYRQSLGQGLEFLIYFQGNSAPDKSGLPSDRFSAERTGGSVSTLTIQRTQQEDSAVYLCASNSYSTGELFFGEGSRLTVL.

The genes are TRBV29-1 and TRBJ2-1; possibly TRBD2 for D (6 bases). The V gene lost 4 bases and the J gene lost 11 bases, with 9 bases spanning the gap. The CDR3 runs 10 residues. Germline loops: CDR1 SQVTM, CDR2 ANQGSEA. CDR3 sequence (DNA): TGCAGCGTTGCAGCGGGTAAGCAGTTCTTC. Its protein product is CSVAAGKQFF.

The chain recombines TRBV2 with TRBJ1-4, with TRBD1 matching over 7 bases. Trimming took 6 bases from V and 5 from J; bases not matched to a gene: 6. The length of the CDR3 is 14 residues. Germline lookup yields CDR1 SNHLY and CDR2 FYNNEI. CDR3 in DNA: TGTGCCAGCAGGCCGGGACAGCGAAATGAAAAACTGTTTTTT. This translates into CASRPGQRNEKLFF.

This chain connects TRBV28 to TRBJ1-1; D call uncertain. Trimming removed 3 bases at V and 4 bases at J, with 6 bases between. The CDR3 contains 12 residues. Germline CDR1 MDHEN, CDR2 SYDVKM. The CDR3, as DNA: TGTGCCAGCAGTTTCATGGGCACTGAAGCTTTCTTT. Its protein product is CASSFMGTEAFF.

V and J are TRBV28 and TRBJ2-5; D might be TRBD2 (6 bases). With 5 bases removed from V and 5 bases from J, the gap between germline ends came to 18 bases. CDR1 MDHEN and CDR2 SYDVKM come from the germline V gene. CDR3 length: 15 residues. CDR3 sequence reads: CASSRTSGAGETQYF. DNA of the CDR3: TGTGCCAGCAGTCGGACATCGGGAGCCGGGGAGACCCAGTACTTC.

This clonotype has just one count. This chain links TRBV14 with TRBJ1-1; D unclear. The germline V gene has CDR1 SGHDN and CDR2 FVKESK. The CDR3 has 17 amino acids. V was trimmed by 4 bases and J by 0 bases, leaving 18 bases between them. The CDR3: CASSPDLGGLMNTEAFF. DNA for the CDR3: TGTGCCAGCAGCCCGGACCTCGGTGGCCTCATGAACACTGAAGCTTTCTTT.